This is a list of T cell receptor beta chains from one sample in a study of shared clonotypes between healthy human individuals. Libraries were prepared by immunoSEQ multiplex PCR; TCRdb keeps only in-frame clonotypes and omits some of them. The data contain some 450,000 clones, 77% of them singletons. The specimen sequenced was PBMCs. The source is a woman between 40 and 55 years old in good health. Some clones in this sample may be carry-over from other donors' samples. Each CDR3 is given with its conserved first and last residue. Fields, in order: V gene, clone size, D gene, J gene, CDR3 DNA, CDR3 protein. The D gene is left open where the match is weak. Not every row has a clone size; where given, it reads once, few, many or a size class.

v_gene: TRBV11-2
abundance: .
d_gene: .
j_gene: TRBJ2-1
CDR3nt: TGTGCCAGCAGCTCGGAGAGCCCCGAGCAGTTCTTC
CDR3aa: CASSSESPEQFF

v_gene: TRBV7-2
abundance: .
d_gene: .
j_gene: TRBJ2-2
CDR3nt: TGTGCCAGCAGCCCCGGGAGCCGAGCCGGGGAGCTGTTTTTT
CDR3aa: CASSPGSRAGELFF

v_gene: TRBV28
abundance: .
d_gene: .
j_gene: TRBJ1-2
CDR3nt: TGTGCCAGCAAGGAAGGGTCTAACTATGGCTACACCTTC
CDR3aa: CASKEGSNYGYTF

v_gene: TRBV19
abundance: few
d_gene: .
j_gene: TRBJ2-7
CDR3nt: TGTGCCAGCAGTACGGGACTTGTCGACGAGCAGTACTTC
CDR3aa: CASSTGLVDEQYF

v_gene: TRBV5-1
abundance: .
d_gene: .
j_gene: TRBJ2-7
CDR3nt: TGCGCCAGCAGCCTCTCGCAGGGGAACTACGAGCAGTACTTC
CDR3aa: CASSLSQGNYEQYF

v_gene: TRBV7-2
abundance: many
d_gene: .
j_gene: TRBJ1-3
CDR3nt: TGTGCCAGCAGCTTAAGCTGGGGGGGCAGTACTGGAAACACCATATATTTT
CDR3aa: CASSLSWGGSTGNTIYF

v_gene: TRBV6-4
abundance: .
d_gene: .
j_gene: TRBJ1-1
CDR3nt: TGTGCCAGCAGCGAGACACCCTACACTGAAGCTTTCTTT
CDR3aa: CASSETPYTEAFF

v_gene: TRBV7-6
abundance: .
d_gene: TRBD2
j_gene: TRBJ2-1
CDR3nt: TGTGCCAGCAGCTCCTTAGCGGGAGGGACGTTCGGTGAGCAGTTCTTC
CDR3aa: CASSSLAGGTFGEQFF

v_gene: TRBV5-1
abundance: .
d_gene: .
j_gene: TRBJ2-1
CDR3nt: TGCGCCAGCAGCTTGGGGGTGGGATACCGAGTTGGCTCCTACAATGAGCAGTTCTTC
CDR3aa: CASSLGVGYRVGSYNEQFF

v_gene: TRBV6-6
abundance: once
d_gene: .
j_gene: TRBJ1-4
CDR3nt: TGTGCCAGCAGCTCCCACTTGGGACAAAAACTGTTTTTT
CDR3aa: CASSSHLGQKLFF

v_gene: TRBV5-1
abundance: .
d_gene: .
j_gene: TRBJ2-5
CDR3nt: TGCGCCAGCAGCCAATTTATTGACTATGCTCAAGAGACCCAGTACTTC
CDR3aa: CASSQFIDYAQETQYF

v_gene: TRBV28
abundance: .
d_gene: TRBD1
j_gene: TRBJ2-7
CDR3nt: TGTGCCAGCAGATGGACAGGGGGCGCGGCTAGCAGCTCCTACGAGCAGTACTTC
CDR3aa: CASRWTGGAASSSYEQYF

v_gene: TRBV5-1
abundance: once
d_gene: .
j_gene: TRBJ2-2
CDR3nt: TGCGCCAGCAGCTTGTCGGGGGCGAGCACCGGGGAGCTGTTTTTT
CDR3aa: CASSLSGASTGELFF

v_gene: TRBV5-1
abundance: .
d_gene: .
j_gene: TRBJ2-1
CDR3nt: TGCGCCAGCAGCTTGTTGCCTAGCAACAATGAGCAGTTCTTC
CDR3aa: CASSLLPSNNEQFF

v_gene: TRBV25-1
abundance: .
d_gene: .
j_gene: TRBJ2-7
CDR3nt: TGTGCCAGCAGTAGAGAGGTCTACGAGCAGTACTTC
CDR3aa: CASSREVYEQYF

v_gene: TRBV5-6
abundance: .
d_gene: .
j_gene: TRBJ1-1
CDR3nt: TGTGCCAGCAGCACCCCCGGGGGAACTGAAGCTTTCTTT
CDR3aa: CASSTPGGTEAFF

v_gene: TRBV29-1
abundance: few
d_gene: .
j_gene: TRBJ2-3
CDR3nt: TGCAGCGTCCGGACCTCTGGCACAGATACGCAGTATTTT
CDR3aa: CSVRTSGTDTQYF

v_gene: TRBV5-1
abundance: many
d_gene: .
j_gene: TRBJ2-5
CDR3nt: TGCGTATTCTGGGGCGGGGAGACCCAGTACTTC
CDR3aa: CVFWGGETQYF

v_gene: TRBV2
abundance: few
d_gene: .
j_gene: TRBJ1-5
CDR3nt: TGTGCCAGCAGGACAGGTGAGAATCAGCCCCAGCATTTT
CDR3aa: CASRTGENQPQHF

v_gene: TRBV28
abundance: .
d_gene: .
j_gene: TRBJ2-3
CDR3nt: TGTGCCAGCCGAACATCGGACAGACGAAGCACAGATACGCAGTATTTT
CDR3aa: CASRTSDRRSTDTQYF

v_gene: TRBV7-9
abundance: .
d_gene: TRBD1
j_gene: TRBJ2-3
CDR3nt: TGTGCCAGCAGCCGACTCACAGGGGGAGGCACAGATACGCAGTATTTT
CDR3aa: CASSRLTGGGTDTQYF

v_gene: TRBV6-1
abundance: .
d_gene: TRBD1
j_gene: TRBJ2-7
CDR3nt: TGTGCCAGCAGTCCGGACAGGGCACACGAGCAGTACTTC
CDR3aa: CASSPDRAHEQYF

v_gene: TRBV29-1
abundance: .
d_gene: TRBD1
j_gene: TRBJ2-5
CDR3nt: TGCAGCGTTGTCTTAGGACAGGGGATCCAAGAGACCCAGTACTTC
CDR3aa: CSVVLGQGIQETQYF

v_gene: TRBV5-1
abundance: .
d_gene: .
j_gene: TRBJ2-7
CDR3nt: TGCGCCAGCAGCTTGGTCCCAGGGGGGGAGCAGTACTTC
CDR3aa: CASSLVPGGEQYF

v_gene: TRBV2
abundance: .
d_gene: .
j_gene: TRBJ2-5
CDR3nt: TGTGCCAGCAGTGAATATGCCCCCGGAGGGACCCAGTACTTC
CDR3aa: CASSEYAPGGTQYF

v_gene: TRBV4-2
abundance: many
d_gene: TRBD2
j_gene: TRBJ2-2
CDR3nt: TGTGCCAGCAGCCAAGATGCGGGAGCGAACACCGGGGAGCTGTTTTTT
CDR3aa: CASSQDAGANTGELFF

v_gene: TRBV28
abundance: .
d_gene: TRBD1
j_gene: TRBJ1-1
CDR3nt: TGTGCCAGCAGTTTCCCGGACAGGGAAGCTTTCTTT
CDR3aa: CASSFPDREAFF

v_gene: TRBV19
abundance: few
d_gene: .
j_gene: TRBJ2-7
CDR3nt: TGTGCCAGTAGTATAGGCCAGGGTATCAACGAGCAGTACTTC
CDR3aa: CASSIGQGINEQYF

v_gene: TRBV15
abundance: .
d_gene: TRBD1
j_gene: TRBJ1-1
CDR3nt: TGTGCCACCAGCAGGATTACTGGACAGGGGGCTAAAGCTTTCTTT
CDR3aa: CATSRITGQGAKAFF

v_gene: TRBV28
abundance: .
d_gene: .
j_gene: TRBJ2-7
CDR3nt: TGTGCCAGCAGTTTATTTGGCGACGAGCAGTACTTC
CDR3aa: CASSLFGDEQYF

v_gene: TRBV9
abundance: once
d_gene: .
j_gene: TRBJ1-1
CDR3nt: TGTGCCAGCAGCGTAGGTGGGCGCACTGAAGCTTTCTTT
CDR3aa: CASSVGGRTEAFF

v_gene: TRBV19
abundance: .
d_gene: .
j_gene: TRBJ2-1
CDR3nt: TGTGCCAGTAGTCACCGCGACCAGGGCTCCAATGAGCAGTTCTTC
CDR3aa: CASSHRDQGSNEQFF

v_gene: TRBV11-2
abundance: .
d_gene: .
j_gene: TRBJ1-1
CDR3nt: TGTGCCAGCAGCTTAAACCGCAACACTGAAGCTTTCTTT
CDR3aa: CASSLNRNTEAFF

v_gene: TRBV4-1
abundance: .
d_gene: TRBD1
j_gene: TRBJ1-1
CDR3nt: TGCGCCAGCAGACCCGGACAGGGGCCGAACACTGAAGCTTTCTTT
CDR3aa: CASRPGQGPNTEAFF

v_gene: TRBV7-8
abundance: .
d_gene: TRBD2
j_gene: TRBJ2-1
CDR3nt: TGTGCCAGCAGCTTAGGGGGACTAGCGGGAGGGAGGGCCTACTACAATGAGCAGTTCTTC
CDR3aa: CASSLGGLAGGRAYYNEQFF

v_gene: TRBV7-2
abundance: .
d_gene: TRBD2
j_gene: TRBJ2-7
CDR3nt: TGTGCCAGCAGCTTAGCGGGCGGGAGTAGTTACGAGCAGTACTTC
CDR3aa: CASSLAGGSSYEQYF

v_gene: TRBV4-2
abundance: .
d_gene: TRBD2
j_gene: TRBJ2-7
CDR3nt: TGTGCCAGCAGCCAAGACCTAGCGGGAGTGTACGAGCAGTACTTC
CDR3aa: CASSQDLAGVYEQYF

v_gene: TRBV7-2
abundance: .
d_gene: .
j_gene: TRBJ2-5
CDR3nt: TGTGCCAGCAGCTTAGCGGTCCCAGAGACCCAGTACTTC
CDR3aa: CASSLAVPETQYF

v_gene: TRBV5-4
abundance: .
d_gene: TRBD1
j_gene: TRBJ2-7
CDR3nt: TGTGCCAGCAGTTCCTGGGACAGGGCCAACTACGAGCAGTACTTC
CDR3aa: CASSSWDRANYEQYF

v_gene: TRBV30
abundance: .
d_gene: TRBD1
j_gene: TRBJ2-7
CDR3nt: TGTGCCTGGAGGGGGGGACAGGGATTAAGGTACGAGCAGTACTTC
CDR3aa: CAWRGGQGLRYEQYF

v_gene: TRBV4-3
abundance: .
d_gene: .
j_gene: TRBJ2-7
CDR3nt: TGCGCCAGCAGCCAGGACATCAAGTACGAGCAGTACTTC
CDR3aa: CASSQDIKYEQYF

v_gene: TRBV2
abundance: .
d_gene: TRBD1
j_gene: TRBJ1-1
CDR3nt: TGTGCCAGCAGAGGAAGGACAGGCGGGAACACTGAAGCTTTCTTT
CDR3aa: CASRGRTGGNTEAFF

v_gene: TRBV2
abundance: .
d_gene: .
j_gene: TRBJ1-2
CDR3nt: TGTGCCAGCAGTGTAAACAGGGAGGACTATGGCTACACCTTC
CDR3aa: CASSVNREDYGYTF

v_gene: TRBV19
abundance: .
d_gene: .
j_gene: TRBJ2-7
CDR3nt: TGTGCCAGCGACCGGGACAAGTCCTCCTACGAGCAGTACTTC
CDR3aa: CASDRDKSSYEQYF

v_gene: TRBV21-1
abundance: once
d_gene: .
j_gene: TRBJ1-1
CDR3nt: TGTGCCAGCAGAATATCCGGGACCGGAACCATCTTGAACACTGAAGCTTTCTTT
CDR3aa: CASRISGTGTILNTEAFF

v_gene: TRBV28
abundance: .
d_gene: TRBD1
j_gene: TRBJ2-5
CDR3nt: TGTGCCAGCAGCACAGGACAGGTTAGAAAGACCCAGTACTTC
CDR3aa: CASSTGQVRKTQYF